These 9 T cell receptor beta chains share one sample of origin, sequenced in a study of blood T cell repertoires in COVID-19. Clones were read by immunoSEQ multiplex PCR, and TCRdb kept only the in-frame ones, dropping some. The sample has roughly 250,000 clones, around 90% seen once; the top ten hold roughly 1.6%. The sequencing sample was made of PBMCs or T cells enriched from blood (not recorded which). The receptors come from a woman aged 45-59 years who had recovered from COVID-19.

V usage is TRBV5-1 and J usage is TRBJ2-7; D may be TRBD2 (5 bases). Trimming removed 1 base at V and 4 bases at J, with 9 bases between. This CDR3 is built from 13 residues. Germline-derived CDR1 and CDR2 are SGHRS and YFSETQ. CDR3 nucleotides: TGCGCCAGCAGCTTGCTGGGAGAGTACGAGCAGTACTTC. Translation: CASSLLGEYEQYF.

The table lists this clone with a count of one. V is TRBV5-1 and J is TRBJ2-7; 7 bases map to TRBD1. This CDR3 region has 15 residues. The germline CDR1 and CDR2 sequences are SGHRS and YFSETQ. V shed 0 bases and J 2 bases; nucleotides not matched to a gene: 5. The CDR3 nucleotides read TGCGCCAGCAGCTTGGGAGACAGGGATGCCTACGAGCAGTACTTC. Amino acid sequence: CASSLGDRDAYEQYF. Full variable domain (remainder filled in from reference TRBV5-1 and TRBJ2-7): KAGVTQTPRYLIKTRGQQVTLSCSPISGHRSVSWYQQTPGQGLQFLFEYFSETQRNKGNFPGRFSGRQFSNSRSEMNVSTLELGDSALYLCASSLGDRDAYEQYFGPGTRLTVT.

The V gene is TRBV3-1 (or the pseudogene TRBV3-2), the J gene TRBJ1-2; 11 bases match TRBD1. The V and J ends lost 6 bases and 1 base, in that order; junction bases with no gene match: 1. CDR1 is LGHDT and CDR2 is YNNKEL in the germline V gene (reference sequence). The CDR3 contains 14 residues. The CDR3 protein is CASRDRGLNYGYTF. CDR3 coding DNA: TGTGCCAGCAGGGACAGGGGGCTTAACTATGGCTACACCTTC.

The chain has TRBV7-2 and TRBJ1-1, with D possibly matching TRBD1 (6 bases). V dropped 4 bases and J dropped 1 base, with 10 bases sitting between them. CDR3 length: 14 residues. From germline, CDR1 is SGHTA and CDR2 FQGNSA. The CDR3 DNA is TGTGCCAGCAGCTACAGAGGGGGGAACACTGAAGCTTTCTTT. Translated, it gives CASSYRGGNTEAFF.

The chain links TRBV19 to TRBJ1-6, with D perhaps TRBD1 (6 bases). V lost 4 bases and J 10 bases, leaving 14 bases between the germline ends. Germline V lookup: CDR1 LNHDA, CDR2 SQIVND (reference sequence). The length of the CDR3 is 14 residues. CDR3 protein: CASSTQDRSSPLHF. The CDR3 region has the DNA TGTGCCAGTAGTACTCAGGACAGAAGCTCACCCCTCCACTTT. Full variable domain (outside the CDR3, taken from reference TRBV19 and TRBJ1-6): DGGITQSPKYLFRKEGQNVTLSCEQNLNHDAMYWYRQDPGQGLRLIYYSQIVNDFQKGDIAEGYSVSREKKESFPLTVTSAQKNPTAFYLCASSTQDRSSPLHFGNGTRLTVT.

The chain's CDR3 is CASSLDRGLRTQYF. CDR3 in DNA: TGTGCCAGCAGCCTGGACAGGGGGCTGAGGACCCAGTACTTC. The chain couples TRBV6-5 to TRBJ2-5; 11 nucleotides agree with TRBD1. V shed 6 bases, J shed 7 bases, and the junction held 7 bases outside the gene matches. Germline V CDR1 and CDR2: MNHEY, SVGAGI. This CDR3 is 14 amino acids long.

The chain recombines TRBV9 with TRBJ1-1; D is uncertain. Germline-derived CDR1 and CDR2 are SGDLS and YYNGEE. This CDR3 is 15 amino acids long. V shed 1 base and J shed 0 bases, with 10 bases lying between them. CDR3 protein: CASSVLKNMNTEAFF. The CDR3 DNA is TGTGCCAGCAGCGTACTGAAGAACATGAACACTGAAGCTTTCTTT. Full variable domain (rest looked up from reference TRBV9 and TRBJ1-1): DSGVTQTPKHLITATGQRVTLRCSPRSGDLSVYWYQQSLDQGLQFLIQYYNGEERAKGNILERFSAQQFPDLHSELNLSSLELGDSALYFCASSVLKNMNTEAFFGQGTRLTVV.

The genes are TRBV5-1 and TRBJ2-7; TRBD2 is a possible D gene (5 bases). The CDR3 has 14 amino acids. Germline CDR1 and CDR2: SGHRS and YFSETQ. Deletions cut 3 bases from V and 4 bases from J, with 14 bases between. CDR3: CASSSTSLRYEQYF. CDR3 bases: TGCGCCAGCAGCTCCACTAGTTTGCGGTACGAGCAGTACTTC.

Only one count was recorded for this clone. This sequence joins TRBV7-3 and TRBJ1-1, with 9 bases matching TRBD1. The CDR3 loop spans 14 amino acids. Germline loops: CDR1 SGHTA, CDR2 FQGTGA. V was pared by 3 bases and J by 5 bases, with 4 bases of the junction left unmatched. The CDR3 here is CASSFSGTGTEAFF. The CDR3 DNA is TGTGCCAGCAGCTTTTCCGGGACAGGGACTGAAGCTTTCTTT. Full variable domain (missing parts from reference TRBV7-3 and TRBJ1-1): GAGVSQTPSNKVTEKGKYVELRCDPISGHTALYWYRQSLGQGPEFLIYFQGTGAADDSGLPNDRFFAVRPEGSVSTLKIQRTERGDSAVYLCASSFSGTGTEAFFGQGTRLTVV.